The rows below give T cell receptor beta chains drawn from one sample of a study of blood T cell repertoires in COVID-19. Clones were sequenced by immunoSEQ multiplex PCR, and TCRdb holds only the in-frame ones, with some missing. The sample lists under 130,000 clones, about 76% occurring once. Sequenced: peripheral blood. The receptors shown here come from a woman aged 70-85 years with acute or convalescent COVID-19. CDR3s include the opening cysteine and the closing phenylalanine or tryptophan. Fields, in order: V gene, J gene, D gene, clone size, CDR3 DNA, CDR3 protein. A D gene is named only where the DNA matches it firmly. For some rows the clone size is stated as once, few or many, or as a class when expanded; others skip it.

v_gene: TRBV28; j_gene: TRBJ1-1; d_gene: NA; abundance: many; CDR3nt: TGTGCCAGCACCCAGGGAGGAGAGAACACTGAAGCTTTCTTT; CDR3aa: CASTQGGENTEAFF
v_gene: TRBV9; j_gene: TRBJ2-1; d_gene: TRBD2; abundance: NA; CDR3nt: TGTGCCAGCAGCGTTAGCGGGGGGAACAATGAGCAGTTCTTC; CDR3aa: CASSVSGGNNEQFF
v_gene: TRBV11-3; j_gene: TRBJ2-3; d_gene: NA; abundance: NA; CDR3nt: TGTGCCAGCAGCTTAGATCCGGGTAGCACAGATACGCAGTATTTT; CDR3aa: CASSLDPGSTDTQYF
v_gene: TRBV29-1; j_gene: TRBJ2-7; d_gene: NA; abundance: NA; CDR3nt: TGCAGCGTCCCGATCGGGAACTCCTACGAGCAGTACTTC; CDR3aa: CSVPIGNSYEQYF
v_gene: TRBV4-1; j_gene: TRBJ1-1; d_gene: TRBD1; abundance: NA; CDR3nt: TGCGCCAGCAGCCAGGCTACAGGGGACAGACGCACTGAAGCTTTCTTT; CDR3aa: CASSQATGDRRTEAFF
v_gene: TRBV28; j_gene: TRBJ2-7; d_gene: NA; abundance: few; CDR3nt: TGTGCCAGCAGTTTATTATGGGGGCCCGAAGAGCAGTACTTC; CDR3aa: CASSLLWGPEEQYF
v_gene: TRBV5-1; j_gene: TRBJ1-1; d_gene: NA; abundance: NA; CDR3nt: TGCGCCAGCAGCTTGGGAGGCCCCGGGAAGACTGAAGCTTTCTTT; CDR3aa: CASSLGGPGKTEAFF
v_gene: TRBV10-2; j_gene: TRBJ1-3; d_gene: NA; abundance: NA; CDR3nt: TGCGCCAGATACAACCGGGACAAAGCTGGAAACACCATATATTTT; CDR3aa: CARYNRDKAGNTIYF
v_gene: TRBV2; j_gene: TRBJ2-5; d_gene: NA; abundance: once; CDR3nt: TGTGCCAGCCGCGTGTACCAAGAGACCCAGTACTTC; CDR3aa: CASRVYQETQYF
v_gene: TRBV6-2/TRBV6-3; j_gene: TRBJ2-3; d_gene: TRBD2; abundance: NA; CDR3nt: TGTGCCAGCAGTTCCAGCGGGGGAATTACAATTAGCACAGATACGCAGTATTTT; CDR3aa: CASSSSGGITISTDTQYF
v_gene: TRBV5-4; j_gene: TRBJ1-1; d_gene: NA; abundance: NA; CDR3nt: TGTGCCAGCAGCGTATCGCTTTCATCGGGCACTGAAGCTTTCTTT; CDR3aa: CASSVSLSSGTEAFF
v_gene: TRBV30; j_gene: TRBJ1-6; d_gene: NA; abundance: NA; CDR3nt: TGTGCCTGGACAGGGGATTCTAATTCACCCCTCCACTTT; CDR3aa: CAWTGDSNSPLHF
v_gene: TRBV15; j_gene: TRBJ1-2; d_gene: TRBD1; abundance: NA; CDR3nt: TGTGCCACCAGCAGGGGACAGCCCTATGGCTACACCTTC; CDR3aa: CATSRGQPYGYTF
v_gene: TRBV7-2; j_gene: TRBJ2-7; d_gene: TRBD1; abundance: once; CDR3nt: TGTGCCAGCAGCCCCTACAGGGGCTACGAGCAGTACTTC; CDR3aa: CASSPYRGYEQYF
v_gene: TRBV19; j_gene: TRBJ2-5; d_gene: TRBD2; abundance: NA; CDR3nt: TGTGCCAGTAGCCGGGGACTAGCCTGGGAGACCCAGTACTTC; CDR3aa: CASSRGLAWETQYF
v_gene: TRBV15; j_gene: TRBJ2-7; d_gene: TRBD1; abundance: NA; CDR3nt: TGTGCCACCAGCAGAGATCCAAACAGGGGAAACCCACAGGCCTACGAGCAGTACTTC; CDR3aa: CATSRDPNRGNPQAYEQYF
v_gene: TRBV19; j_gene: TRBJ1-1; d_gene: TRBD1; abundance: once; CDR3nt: TGTGCCAGTAGTCAGGGGGGTCGAATGAACACTGAAGCTTTCTTT; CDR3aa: CASSQGGRMNTEAFF
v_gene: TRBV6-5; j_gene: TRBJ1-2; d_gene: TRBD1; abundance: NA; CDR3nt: TGTGCCAGCACGGGACAGGGGAAAGGCGGCTACACCTTC; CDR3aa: CASTGQGKGGYTF
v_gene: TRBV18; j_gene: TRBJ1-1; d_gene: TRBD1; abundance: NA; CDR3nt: TGTGCCAGCTCACGACAGGGGTTAGACACTGAAGCTTTCTTT; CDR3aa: CASSRQGLDTEAFF
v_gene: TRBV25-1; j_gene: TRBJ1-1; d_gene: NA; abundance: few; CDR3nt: TGTGCCAGCAGTGGGCTGACAGTTAACACTGAAGCTTTCTTT; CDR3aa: CASSGLTVNTEAFF
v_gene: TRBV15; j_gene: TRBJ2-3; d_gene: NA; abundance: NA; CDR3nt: TGTGCCACCAGCAGAGATTCCCCTCGGGGGGCCAGTTCAGATACGCAGTATTTT; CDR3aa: CATSRDSPRGASSDTQYF
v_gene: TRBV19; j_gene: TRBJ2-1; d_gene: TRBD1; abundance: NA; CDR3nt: TGTGCCAGTAGTCCATGGACAGGGTCGGATGAGCAGTTCTTC; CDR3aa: CASSPWTGSDEQFF
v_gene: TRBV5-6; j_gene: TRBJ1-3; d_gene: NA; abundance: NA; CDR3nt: TGTGCCAGCAGCTTGGACAGATCTGGAAACACCATATATTTT; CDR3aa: CASSLDRSGNTIYF
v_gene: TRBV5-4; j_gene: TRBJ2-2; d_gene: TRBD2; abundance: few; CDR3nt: TGTGCCAGCAGCACGGGGACTAGCGGGGGGGCCGGGGAGCTGTTTTTT; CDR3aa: CASSTGTSGGAGELFF
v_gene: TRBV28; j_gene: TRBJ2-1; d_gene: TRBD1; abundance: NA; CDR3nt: TGTGCCAGCAGCCTTGGACAGGCCGGTGCGAATGAGCAGTTCTTC; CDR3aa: CASSLGQAGANEQFF
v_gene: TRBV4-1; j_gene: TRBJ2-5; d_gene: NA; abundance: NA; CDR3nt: TGCGCCAGCAGCCAAGGGATCAGGCAAGAGACCCAGTACTTC; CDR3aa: CASSQGIRQETQYF
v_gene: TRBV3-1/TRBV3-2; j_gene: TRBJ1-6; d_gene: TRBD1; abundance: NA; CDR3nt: TGTGCCAGCAGCCAAGATGGGGGGACAGGGACAAATTCACCCCTCCACTTT; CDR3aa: CASSQDGGTGTNSPLHF
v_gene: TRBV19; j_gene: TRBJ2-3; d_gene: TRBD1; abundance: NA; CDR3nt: TGTGCCAGTAGTCCCCGGCAGGGGGCAGATACGCAGTATTTT; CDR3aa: CASSPRQGADTQYF
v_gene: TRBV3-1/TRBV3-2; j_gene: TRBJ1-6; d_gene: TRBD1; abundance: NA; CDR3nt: TGTGCCAGCAGCCAAGGGACAGGGGGGAATTCACCCCTCCACTTT; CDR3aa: CASSQGTGGNSPLHF
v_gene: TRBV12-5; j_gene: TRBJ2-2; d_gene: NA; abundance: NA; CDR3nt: TGTGCTAGTGGTTTCACGAACACCGGGGAGCTGTTTTTT; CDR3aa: CASGFTNTGELFF
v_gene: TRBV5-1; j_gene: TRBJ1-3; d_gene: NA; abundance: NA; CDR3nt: TGCGCCAGCAGCCAGGGGAGCTCTGGAAACACCATATATTTT; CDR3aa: CASSQGSSGNTIYF